A selection of T cell receptor beta chains follows, all from one sample in a study of regulatory T cells in long-lasting Graves disease. MiXCR, run by TCRdb on the multiplex PCR reads, gives a single entry per CDR3 protein. The sample includes around 500,000 distinct CDR3 sequences, around 20% of them seen just once. The sequencing here drew on peripheral blood mononuclear cells (PBMCs), taken when the disease was refractory, from a patient treated with antithyroid drugs. Every receptor here comes from a female donor with Graves disease. Both conserved end residues are part of each CDR3. The D gene is left open where the match is weak. The size entry is marked missing in some rows and otherwise reads once, few, many or a size class.

J gene,clone size,V gene,D gene,CDR3 protein,CDR3 DNA
TRBJ2-5,many,TRBV6-1,TRBD1,CASTTPNRGETQYF,TGTGCCAGCACCACCCCTAACAGGGGCGAGACCCAGTACTTC
TRBJ1-1,few,TRBV29-1,.,CSVPQDMNTEAFF,TGCAGCGTTCCTCAGGACATGAACACTGAAGCTTTCTTT
TRBJ1-5,many,TRBV6-1,.,CASSERGQPQHF,TGTGCCAGCAGCGAACGGGGACAGCCCCAGCATTTT
TRBJ1-1,.,TRBV12-3/TRBV12-4,.,CASTKGRIGTEAFF,TGTGCCAGCACCAAGGGACGGATTGGGACTGAAGCTTTCTTT
TRBJ2-5,.,TRBV6-2/TRBV6-3,.,CASSGVWLTQYF,TGTGCCAGCAGCGGGGTTTGGCTGACCCAGTACTTC
TRBJ1-6,many,TRBV2,TRBD1,CASKWDSNSPLHF,TGTGCCAGCAAGTGGGACAGCAATTCACCCCTCCACTTT
TRBJ1-1,few,TRBV5-4,.,CASSFFGGANTEAFF,TGTGCCAGCAGCTTTTTCGGTGGTGCGAACACTGAAGCTTTCTTT
TRBJ2-7,many,TRBV18,.,CASSQLAQASDYEQYF,TGTGCCAGCTCACAACTTGCCCAGGCGTCGGACTACGAGCAGTACTTC
TRBJ2-7,.,TRBV29-1,TRBD1,CSVEDRGQGHEQYF,TGCAGCGTTGAAGACCGCGGACAGGGCCACGAGCAGTACTTC
TRBJ2-7,few,TRBV7-9,TRBD1,CASSSGQAVPYEQYF,TGTGCCAGCAGCTCGGGACAGGCAGTCCCCTACGAGCAGTACTTC
TRBJ2-7,many,TRBV7-9,TRBD2,CASSLTSGRASYEQYF,TGTGCCAGCAGCTTAACTAGCGGGAGGGCCTCCTACGAGCAGTACTTC
TRBJ1-6,many,TRBV9,.,CASSVGGGDYEDSPLHF,TGTGCCAGCAGCGTAGGGGGAGGGGATTATGAGGATTCACCCCTCCACTTT
TRBJ2-7,.,TRBV28,.,CASTLGDSSYEQYF,TGTGCCAGCACCCTTGGGGACTCCTCCTACGAGCAGTACTTC
TRBJ1-4,many,TRBV11-2,TRBD1,CASTLRGGINEKLFF,TGTGCCAGCACCCTAAGAGGGGGCATCAATGAAAAACTGTTTTTT
TRBJ1-1,many,TRBV11-2,.,CASSRGRSFGVTEAFF,TGTGCCAGCAGCCGTGGCAGGAGTTTTGGAGTCACTGAAGCTTTCTTT
TRBJ2-2,few,TRBV24-1,.,CATSRGFGELFF,TGTGCCACCAGCAGGGGTTTCGGGGAGCTGTTTTTT
TRBJ2-7,.,TRBV4-1,.,CASSPGTLPEQYF,TGCGCCAGCAGCCCCGGGACTCTGCCCGAGCAGTACTTC
TRBJ1-2,few,TRBV20-1,.,CSATGNTPSGYTF,TGCAGTGCGACTGGTAACACCCCCTCAGGCTACACCTTC
TRBJ1-1,many,TRBV6-1,TRBD1,CASSLKTGAAFF,TGTGCCAGCAGCTTAAAAACAGGGGCGGCTTTCTTT
TRBJ2-7,many,TRBV6-5,.,CASSYYGLAPANEQYF,TGTGCCAGCAGTTACTATGGCCTGGCACCGGCTAACGAGCAGTACTTC
TRBJ2-5,many,TRBV7-6,TRBD1,CASSPGTGYQETQYF,TGTGCCAGCAGCCCTGGGACAGGCTACCAAGAGACCCAGTACTTC
TRBJ1-1,many,TRBV28,.,CASSPPGSGTEAFF,TGTGCCAGCAGTCCCCCGGGATCCGGGACTGAAGCTTTCTTT
TRBJ2-1,once,TRBV24-1,.,CATSSGARWNEQFF,TGTGCCACCAGCTCAGGGGCCCGTTGGAATGAGCAGTTCTTC
TRBJ2-4,.,TRBV18,.,CASSRASSKNIQYF,TGTGCCAGCTCACGAGCCAGTTCCAAAAACATTCAGTACTTC
TRBJ2-7,.,TRBV6-2/TRBV6-3,.,CASSYHPESPYEQYF,TGTGCCAGCAGTTACCATCCCGAGTCCCCCTACGAGCAGTACTTC
TRBJ1-1,few,TRBV7-9,.,CASSFIGGVNTEAFF,TGTGCCAGCAGCTTTATAGGCGGGGTTAACACTGAAGCTTTCTTT
TRBJ2-1,.,TRBV11-2,.,CASSVRAGYEQFF,TGTGCCAGCAGCGTGCGGGCTGGGTATGAGCAGTTCTTC
TRBJ1-6,many,TRBV28,TRBD1,CASSHRDSLLPPLHF,TGTGCCAGCAGTCACCGGGACAGTTTGCTCCCACCCCTCCACTTT
TRBJ2-7,.,TRBV10-2,.,CASRREGREQYF,TGCGCCAGCAGACGCGAGGGGCGCGAGCAGTACTTC
TRBJ1-1,many,TRBV24-1,TRBD1,CATRGTGENTEAFF,TGTGCCACCAGGGGAACAGGGGAGAACACTGAAGCTTTCTTT
TRBJ2-7,many,TRBV7-2,.,CASSFSVDGTYEQYF,TGTGCCAGCAGCTTTTCTGTCGACGGTACCTACGAGCAGTACTTC
TRBJ2-7,few,TRBV18,.,CASSPPSPSYEQYF,TGTGCCAGCTCACCACCGTCGCCCTCCTACGAGCAGTACTTC
TRBJ2-1,.,TRBV7-9,.,CASSLYTGSFYNEQFF,TGTGCCAGCAGCTTGTACACAGGCTCCTTCTACAATGAGCAGTTCTTC
TRBJ1-1,many,TRBV5-5,.,CASSLAASTEAFF,TGTGCCAGCAGCTTGGCTGCAAGCACTGAAGCTTTCTTT
TRBJ2-2,many,TRBV6-9,TRBD1,CASSSFDRAPGELFF,TGTGCCAGCAGTTCTTTCGACAGGGCCCCCGGGGAGCTGTTTTTT
TRBJ2-1,.,TRBV11-2,.,CASSFSGYEGNEQFF,TGTGCCAGCAGCTTTTCCGGCTATGAAGGGAATGAGCAGTTCTTC
TRBJ1-1,many,TRBV11-2,.,CASRGPFPDTEAFF,TGTGCCAGCAGGGGGCCCTTCCCGGACACTGAAGCTTTCTTT
TRBJ2-3,.,TRBV12-3/TRBV12-4,TRBD2,CASSPSRSGRKADTQYF,TGTGCCAGCAGTCCAAGCCGTAGCGGGAGGAAGGCAGATACGCAGTATTTT
TRBJ2-7,few,TRBV27,TRBD2,CASSFLGTSGSYEQYF,TGTGCCAGCAGTTTCCTCGGGACTAGCGGGTCCTACGAGCAGTACTTC
TRBJ1-1,few,TRBV14,.,CASSHQGGTEAFF,TGTGCCAGCAGCCACCAGGGAGGGACTGAAGCTTTCTTT
TRBJ2-7,.,TRBV28,TRBD1,CASRAYPGQGIYEQYF,TGTGCCAGCAGGGCCTATCCGGGACAGGGTATCTACGAGCAGTACTTC
TRBJ1-2,.,TRBV12-3/TRBV12-4,.,CASARTGPLYGYTF,TGTGCCAGCGCGCGAACGGGGCCTCTTTATGGCTACACCTTC
TRBJ2-1,.,TRBV2,TRBD2,CASSDRGGWLNEQFF,TGTGCCAGCAGTGATCGGGGGGGCTGGTTGAATGAGCAGTTCTTC
TRBJ1-5,many,TRBV2,.,CASSELTADQPQHF,TGTGCCAGCAGTGAATTAACAGCGGATCAGCCCCAGCATTTT
TRBJ2-5,few,TRBV7-9,TRBD1,CASSLGTGGFETQYF,TGTGCCAGCAGCTTAGGGACAGGGGGCTTCGAGACCCAGTACTTC
TRBJ2-2,many,TRBV2,.,CASSEPSTGRGTGELFF,TGTGCCAGCAGTGAACCCTCGACAGGGAGGGGCACCGGGGAGCTGTTTTTT
TRBJ1-6,many,TRBV28,.,CASSPGLGISPLHF,TGTGCCAGCAGTCCGGGACTGGGTATTTCACCCCTCCACTTT
TRBJ1-1,few,TRBV11-3,.,CASRSDRRNTEAFF,TGTGCCAGCAGGTCGGATCGGAGGAACACTGAAGCTTTCTTT